This T cell receptor beta chain was sequenced for a study of breast tumors, draining lymph nodes, adjacent tissues. Comments on this clonotype: Its antigen is undetermined. It may be a read error: a sequence one base away is much more abundant.

The ends were cut back, 11 bases at V and 2 bases at J, with 20 bases in the middle. Germline-derived CDR1 and CDR2 are MNHEY and SMNVEV (reference sequence). CDR3 length: 15 amino acids. Via MiXCR, TCRdb re-called the multiplex PCR reads, giving one row per CDR3 protein. The sample holds 160,000 or so distinct CDR3 sequences, around 35% seen once. Study-wide results and limits: Tumor and nontumor repertoires were significantly more similar in luminal-like than in basal-like breast cancer. Tumor repertoires ranked between lymph nodes and nontumor tissue in diversity, with V and J gene preferences. That most tumor T cells come from lymph nodes remained unproven.

Axillary draining lymph nodes of breast cancer patients supplied the node samples. The gene calls are TRBV27 and TRBJ2-3, with D possibly matching TRBD1 (7 bases). This TCR derives from a female donor with breast cancer. Some clones in this sample may be carry-over from other donors' samples. What was sequenced was axillary lymph node tissue. The CDR3 region has the DNA TGTGCCGGCACACACGGAGGGGGCTACACAGATACGCAGTATTTT. This translates into CAGTHGGGYTDTQYF.